This T cell receptor (beta chain) appears in the sequencing data of a study of OX40 agonist ivuxolimab in advanced cancers. Study context: Eligibility admitted prior anti-PD-1, anti-PD-L1 or anti-CTLA-4 therapy; 40% had some.

V trimming: 3 bases; J trimming: 9 bases; junction bases outside the gene matches: 10. Germline loops: CDR1 GTSNPN, CDR2 SVGIG (reference sequence). The CDR3 is made up of 16 amino acids. Using immunoSEQ multiplex PCR, the repertoire was profiled, and TCRdb retains in-frame clones only, with some absent. The sample gives 60,000 to 90,000 clones, around 86% of which show up once; about 0.75% is in the top ten. This sequence joins TRBV30 and TRBJ2-1; 14 bases map to TRBD2. The material was CD4+ or CD8+ T cells sorted from blood, obtained in a trial of the OX40 agonist ivuxolimab. The receptor was isolated from an adult with an advanced solid tumor such as melanoma, head and neck, liver or kidney cancer. CDR3 in amino acids: CAWSKSGTSGSGEQFF. Here the CDR3 DNA reads TGTGCCTGGAGCAAATCCGGGACTAGCGGGAGCGGTGAGCAGTTCTTC.